This paragraph covers one TCR beta chain sequence. This record belongs to a study of neoadjuvant anti-PD-1 for oral cavity cancer. Study background: Before surgery, most patients got three to four biweekly 3 mg/kg nivolumab doses.

CDR3 size: 15 residues. Germline CDR1 and CDR2: SGDLS and YYNGEE. V lost 5 bases and J 4 bases, leaving 18 bases between the germline ends. Clones were sequenced by immunoSEQ multiplex PCR, and TCRdb holds only the in-frame ones, with some missing. Of about 15,000 clones in the sample, approximately 70% are singletons; the top ten hold about 3%. Patients had HPV-negative, locally advanced oral cavity squamous cell carcinoma. The sequenced sample was PBMCs, obtained before nivolumab (anti-PD-1) treatment. This TCR was recovered from a person between 35 and 79 years old with oral cavity squamous cell carcinoma. The rearrangement links TRBV9 to TRBJ1-2; D is undetermined. CDR3 in amino acids: CASRSRLRAGYGYTF. CDR3 DNA sequence: TGTGCCAGCAGATCACGCCTGAGAGCGGGCTATGGCTACACCTTC.